A selection of T cell receptor beta chains follows, all from one sample in a study of shared clonotypes between healthy human individuals. Assay used: immunoSEQ multiplex PCR; TCRdb lists only in-frame clones, some missing. The sample contains just under 95,000 clones, over 60% of which appear only once. Sample: memory CD8+ T cells sorted from blood. These receptors all come from a man between 25 and 39 years old in good health. CDR3s include the opening cysteine and the closing phenylalanine or tryptophan. Each record gives: clone size, D gene, J gene, V gene, CDR3 DNA, CDR3 protein. The D gene is left open where the match is weak. The listing skips clone size in some rows; elsewhere it reads once, few, many or a size class.

-,TRBD2,TRBJ2-7,TRBV28,TGTGCCAGCAGGGCGACTAGCGGGAGAAGCTACGAGCAGTACTTC,CASRATSGRSYEQYF
-,-,TRBJ2-3,TRBV7-9,TGTGCCAGCAGCCCACAGCCAAGGGCCGGCCTAGATACGCAGTATTTT,CASSPQPRAGLDTQYF
-,-,TRBJ1-5,TRBV10-3,TGTGCCATCAGGAGTGGGCAGAGTAATCAGCCCCAGCATTTT,CAIRSGQSNQPQHF
-,-,TRBJ1-2,TRBV18,TGTGCCAGCTCCCCACCCCGCAGAGCGAACTATGGCTACACCTTC,CASSPPRRANYGYTF
-,-,TRBJ1-2,TRBV19,TGTGCCAGTAGTCAAAGTAACTATGGCTACACCTTC,CASSQSNYGYTF
-,-,TRBJ1-3,TRBV15,TGTGCCACCAGCAGTAAAGGGTGGTATGAGAACACCATATATTTT,CATSSKGWYENTIYF
-,-,TRBJ2-3,TRBV9,TGTGCCAGCAGCCCAGAAGGGGGTGGAACAGATACGCAGTATTTT,CASSPEGGGTDTQYF
-,-,TRBJ2-2,TRBV5-4,TGTGCCAGCAGCCCAGGGAGCGCCCCCGGGGAGCTGTTTTTT,CASSPGSAPGELFF
few,TRBD1,TRBJ2-5,TRBV6-4,TGTGCCAGCAGTGAGGCAGGGGGCGCGGAGACCCAGTACTTC,CASSEAGGAETQYF
-,-,TRBJ2-7,TRBV4-2,TGTGCCAGCAGCCCCCGACCTAGAGGCGAGCAGTACTTC,CASSPRPRGEQYF
-,-,TRBJ2-3,TRBV5-1,TGCGCCAGCAGCCCGGAGGAGACTAGCACAGATACGCAGTATTTT,CASSPEETSTDTQYF
few,-,TRBJ2-7,TRBV10-2,TGCGCCAGCAGTGAGGGTTACGAGCAGTACTTC,CASSEGYEQYF
-,-,TRBJ2-5,TRBV5-5,TGTGCCAGCACCACTGACTTGTACCAAGAGACCCAGTACTTC,CASTTDLYQETQYF
once,-,TRBJ1-1,TRBV6-1,TGTGCCAGCAGTGACTATAGGGGGGCTGAAGCTTTCTTT,CASSDYRGAEAFF
-,-,TRBJ1-1,TRBV19,TGTGCCAGTAGTATAGCGTTGGTTGGAAAAGAAGCTTTCTTT,CASSIALVGKEAFF
many,-,TRBJ1-1,TRBV28,TGTGCCAGCGCTCGGAACACTGAAGCTTTCTTT,CASARNTEAFF
few,-,TRBJ2-7,TRBV6-6,TGTGCCAGCAGCTCCGTTGCCTACGAGCAGTACTTC,CASSSVAYEQYF
-,TRBD2,TRBJ2-1,TRBV23-1,TGCGCCAGCAGCTGGACCGGGACTAGCGGGAGAAGTGAGCAGTTCTTC,CASSWTGTSGRSEQFF
-,TRBD1,TRBJ1-2,TRBV7-2,TGTGCCAGCAGCATCGACAGGGACTATGGCTACACCTTC,CASSIDRDYGYTF
-,-,TRBJ2-5,TRBV7-9,TGTGCCAGCAGCCCGGCGTGGGGGGCGCACGGGGAGACCCAGTACTTC,CASSPAWGAHGETQYF
-,TRBD1,TRBJ1-2,TRBV5-6,TGTGCCAGCAGCTTCGGGGCAGGGGGCGATGGCTACACCTTC,CASSFGAGGDGYTF
-,-,TRBJ2-7,TRBV18,TGTGCCAGCTCACTTCGACAGGCGGGGGTTTACTTC,CASSLRQAGVYF
-,TRBD2,TRBJ2-1,TRBV5-1,TGCGCCAGCAGCTTGGAACTAGCGGATTACAATGAGCAGTTCTTC,CASSLELADYNEQFF
-,TRBD1,TRBJ2-7,TRBV6-1,TGTGCCAGCAGTGAGAGAGCAGGGGGCGCCTACGAGCAGTACTTC,CASSERAGGAYEQYF
-,TRBD1,TRBJ2-7,TRBV5-1,TGCGCCAGCAGCTTACAGGGGGAAACCTACGAGCAGTACTTC,CASSLQGETYEQYF
once,-,TRBJ2-1,TRBV4-3,TGCGCCAGCAGCCAAGATCAAGGGACCCTCGTGGACAATGAGCAGTTCTTC,CASSQDQGTLVDNEQFF
many,-,TRBJ1-2,TRBV27,TGTGCCAGCAGTTTTGAGGGGAACTATGGCTACACCTTC,CASSFEGNYGYTF
few,-,TRBJ1-2,TRBV27,TGTGCCAGCAGTCCAGGGTTAACGAACTATGGCTACACCTTC,CASSPGLTNYGYTF
-,TRBD2,TRBJ2-5,TRBV5-8,TGTGCCAGCACCTACCGAGGGAGGGGCCAAGAGACCCAGTACTTC,CASTYRGRGQETQYF
few,-,TRBJ1-5,TRBV19,TGTGCCAGTAGTTTTCAGGGAAGCAATCAGCCCCAGCATTTT,CASSFQGSNQPQHF
-,-,TRBJ1-2,TRBV5-1,TGCGCCAGCAGCTCGGAAGGGAGTTCTTATGGCTACACCTTC,CASSSEGSSYGYTF
-,-,TRBJ1-4,TRBV25-1,TGTGCCAGCAGTGATACAGCAGCCTCTGAAAAACTGTTTTTT,CASSDTAASEKLFF
few,TRBD2,TRBJ2-7,TRBV9,TGTGCCAGCAGCGTAAGGGCGGGAGGGGATTTCTACGAGCAGTACTTC,CASSVRAGGDFYEQYF
many,TRBD2,TRBJ2-3,TRBV5-5,TGTGCCAGCAGCTACTTAGCGGGAGACGGAGCAGATACGCAGTATTTT,CASSYLAGDGADTQYF
-,-,TRBJ2-3,TRBV10-3,TGTGCCATCAGTGATCCCGCCCCAGGGAAAGTGGGTATCAGAGGAGATACGCAGTATTTT,CAISDPAPGKVGIRGDTQYF
-,-,TRBJ2-7,TRBV1,TGCACCAGCAGCCAAGGGGCCGCCTTGACTGTATCCTACGAGCAGTACTTC,CTSSQGAALTVSYEQYF
few,-,TRBJ1-1,TRBV20-1,TGCAGTGCTAGCCGGGTGACTGAAGCTTTCTTT,CSASRVTEAFF
-,-,TRBJ2-2,TRBV4-1,TGCGCCAGCAGCCAAGATCCCGGGAACACCGGGGAGCTGTTTTTT,CASSQDPGNTGELFF
few,TRBD1,TRBJ2-2,TRBV25-1,TGTGCCAGCAGCGTACGGACAGGGGGCACCGGGGAGCTGTTTTTT,CASSVRTGGTGELFF
-,-,TRBJ2-7,TRBV6-1,TGTGCCAGCAGTGAACCTAGGGGTTACGAGCAGTACTTC,CASSEPRGYEQYF
-,TRBD2,TRBJ2-1,TRBV19,TGTGCCAGTAGTATACGACCATCATTAGCGGGAGAGGGGGACAATGAGCAGTTCTTC,CASSIRPSLAGEGDNEQFF
-,-,TRBJ1-1,TRBV10-2,TGCGCCGCGGGGTTAGTTGAAGCTTTCTTT,CAAGLVEAFF
once,-,TRBJ2-3,TRBV7-8,TGTGCCAGCAGCTTACCCCCGGATTACACAGATACGCAGTATTTT,CASSLPPDYTDTQYF
once,-,TRBJ1-5,TRBV9,TGTGCCAGCAGCGTGGATGGGTTCCAGCCCCAGCATTTT,CASSVDGFQPQHF
-,-,TRBJ2-5,TRBV7-9,TGTGCCAGCAGCTTACCACCCCCGGGGACATTAGGGGAGACCCAGTACTTC,CASSLPPPGTLGETQYF
-,TRBD1,TRBJ1-4,TRBV7-8,TGTGCCAGCAGCTCGAGACAGGGGTTGGAAAAACTGTTTTTT,CASSSRQGLEKLFF
-,TRBD2,TRBJ2-1,TRBV19,TGTGCCAGTAGTATAGACGGGACTAGCGGGATCTACAATGAGCAGTTCTTC,CASSIDGTSGIYNEQFF
-,-,TRBJ2-7,TRBV10-1,TGCGCCAGCAGTGAGGACGTTTCTACTGGGCAGTACTTC,CASSEDVSTGQYF
once,TRBD1,TRBJ1-1,TRBV28,TGTGCCAGCAGTTTATACCCCGGGACAGGGATAGAAGCTTTCTTT,CASSLYPGTGIEAFF
-,-,TRBJ1-5,TRBV27,TGTGCCAGCAGTTTATCCCCGGGCTATCAGCCCCAGCATTTT,CASSLSPGYQPQHF
few,-,TRBJ1-5,TRBV6-4,TGTGCCAGCAGTGAAGGGAGCAATCAGCCCCAGCATTTT,CASSEGSNQPQHF
-,-,TRBJ1-1,TRBV29-1,TGCAGCGTTGGCGGGACACAAGCTTTCTTT,CSVGGTQAFF
-,-,TRBJ1-5,TRBV9,TGTGCCCACCGAGGGGTCCACCATAGCAATCAGCCCCAGCATTTT,CAHRGVHHSNQPQHF
-,-,TRBJ2-7,TRBV5-1,TGCGCCAGCAGCTTGGACAGGGAATACGAGCAGTACTTC,CASSLDREYEQYF
few,-,TRBJ2-7,TRBV7-2,TGTGCCAGCAGCTTAGAGGCAGAATACGAGCAGTACTTC,CASSLEAEYEQYF
-,-,TRBJ2-6,TRBV6-5,TGTGCCAGCAGTTACTCCCAGCAGGCCAACGTCCTGACTTTC,CASSYSQQANVLTF
-,-,TRBJ2-2,TRBV6-5,TGTGCCAGCAGTTACACGAAGGGGGACACCGGGGAGCTGTTTTTT,CASSYTKGDTGELFF
-,-,TRBJ2-5,TRBV1,TGCACCAGCAGCCAAGAGACTAGCGGGTGCCAAGAGACCCAGTACTTC,CTSSQETSGCQETQYF
-,-,TRBJ2-1,TRBV6-6,TGTGCCAGCAGTTACCAGGGCTACAATGAGCAGTTCTTC,CASSYQGYNEQFF
-,-,TRBJ2-7,TRBV5-1,TGCGCCAGCAGTGGGATGTTGAACTTTCCCTACGAGCAGTACTTC,CASSGMLNFPYEQYF